The following is a TCR beta chain sequence with its context. This clone was observed a few times. Its antigen is not yet known. One base away there is no much larger clone; base qualities are not given. This sample was taken from a study of CD8+ T cells in alopecia areata (dated by TCRdb to 2016 to 2019). In terms of the full investigation: To study T cell clonal expansion in alopecia areata, the researchers applied high-throughput TCRbeta sequencing to both the C3H/HeJ mouse model and human patients. Human TCRbeta sequencing covered scalp tissue and sorted CD4+ and CD8+ peripheral blood T cells from patchy and totalis/universalis alopecia areata patients and healthy controls. Scalp clonality was compared among normal scalp (n=4), patchy alopecia areata scalp (n=8), and alopecia totalis/universalis scalp (n=8). RNA came from the PAXgene miRNA kit for fixed scalp, the miRNeasy kit for PBMCs, and the RNeasy kit for mouse skin. TCRbeta CDR3 regions were amplified by immunoSEQ multiplex PCR using 35 Vbeta forward and 13 Jbeta reverse primers.

Paper-wide results and their limitations: Compared with mice, TCR sequences shared between patients were less clear, possibly partly because of HLA diversity across the patient population. Unlike mouse skin, which is dominated by gammadelta T cells, normal human skin has resident alphabeta T cells that are also sequenced, and this complicates analysis of the scalp TCR repertoire. Compared with normal scalp, lesional scalp, particularly in alopecia totalis/universalis, had higher clonality and more expanded CD8+ clones, which suggests antigenic drive.

The method behind the library was the immunoSEQ multiplex PCR assay. RNA was extracted from all samples and reverse transcribed into cDNA, which served as template for TCR sequencing. SuperScript III was used for first-strand cDNA synthesis, primed with a 2:1 mix of oligo-dT and random hexamers. A synthetic immune receptor repertoire was used to measure amplification bias, and any remaining bias was corrected computationally. The paper's data handling went like this. Raw reads were preprocessed for error removal, and CDR3 was defined according to IMGT conventions as running from the conserved cysteine to phenylalanine. To get clonality, Shannon entropy was normalized by log2 of the number of productive unique TCRs and the result was subtracted from 1. Whether each scalp clone was CD4 or CD8 was inferred by checking scalp TCRbeta sequences against the CD4 and CD8 repertoires from sorted blood. TCRdb holds this immuneACCESS table with in-frame rearrangements only. Some clones are missing; in checked studies, unresolved V genes explain under half, and the rest has no known cause. V, J and clone size are those of that table, while D and trimming were read from the DNA. Within this sample are under 150,000 clones, with about three fifths of them counted one time only. Clones ranked in the top ten supply 36% of the sample.

Per the germline V gene, SQVTM is the CDR1 and ANQGSEA is the CDR2. From the cysteine up to the phenylalanine, the CDR3 has a length of 16 residues. CDR3 DNA only is kept here, 48 bases in frame from base 1. Here V drops 0 bases and J drops 2 bases, and the junction holds 9 bases not matched to any gene. PBMCs were isolated by density centrifugation and stained for CD3, CD4 and CD8, after which CD4+ and CD8+ T cells were sorted on a FACSAria. Scalp biopsies and blood samples were obtained from unaffected controls. The chain is assembled from TRBV29-1 and TRBJ2-7; 8 central bases correspond to TRBD2. The TCR was taken from a human donor in good health. Specimen: CD8+ T cells sorted from blood. The DNA sequence is as follows: TGCAGCGTTGAAGATTTCACTAGCGGCACACCCTACGAGCAGTACTTC. It encodes CSVEDFTSGTPYEQYF.